The next 8 T cell receptor beta chains were all read from a single sample in a study of blood T cell repertoires in COVID-19. Clones were read by immunoSEQ multiplex PCR, and TCRdb kept only the in-frame ones, dropping some. The table lists more than 95,000 clones, 82% of them singletons, with 4% to 5.5% in the top ten. Sequenced input: peripheral blood. These receptors all stem from a man in his fifties or sixties with acute or convalescent COVID-19.

This chain links TRBV7-9 with TRBJ2-4; a weak D match, TRBD1 (6 bases). This CDR3 comprises 14 residues. The germline gives CDR1 SEHNR, CDR2 FQNEAQ (reference sequence). Between the trimmed V and J ends, which lost 4 bases and 8 bases, there was a span of 15 bases. CDR3 residues: CASSSTGINYIQYF. The CDR3 nucleotides read TGTGCCAGCAGCTCCACAGGGATTAACTACATTCAGTACTTC. The full variable domain, in which reference TRBV7-9 and TRBJ2-4 provide the parts outside the CDR3, is DTGVSQNPRHKITKRGQNVTFRCDPISEHNRLYWYRQTLGQGPEFLTYFQNEAQLEKSRLLSDRFSAERPKGSFSTLEIQRTEQGDSAMYLCASSSTGINYIQYFGAGTRLSVL.

The chain joins TRBV11-3 to TRBJ1-2; 9 nucleotides align to TRBD1. Trimming removed 4 bases from V and 8 bases from J; junction bases left unmatched: 8. The germline V gene encodes CDR1 SGHNT and CDR2 YENEEA. This CDR3 has 14 residues. DNA for the CDR3: TGTGCCAGCAGCTCCCGGGACAGGGAGGGCGGCTACACCTTC. Its protein is CASSSRDREGGYTF. The entire variable domain, with the rest obtained from reference TRBV11-3 and TRBJ1-2, is as follows: EAGVVQSPRYKIIEKKQPVAFWCNPISGHNTLYWYLQNLGQGPELLIRYENEEAVDDSQLPKDRFSAERLKGVDSTLKIQPAELGDSAVYLCASSSRDREGGYTFGSGTRLTVV.

The gene calls are TRBV14 and TRBJ2-5; D unclear. The CDR3 totals 14 residues. Per germline, CDR1 SGHDN and CDR2 FVKESK. V lost 0 bases and J 2 bases, leaving 7 bases between the germline ends. The CDR3 nucleotides are TGTGCCAGCAGCCAAGATTCCTCTCAAGAGACCCAGTACTTC. Translated, it gives CASSQDSSQETQYF.

This chain connects TRBV6-2 or TRBV6-3 to TRBJ2-6, with a possible D match to TRBD1 (6 bases). The CDR3 is 18 amino acids. The germline V gene encodes CDR1 MNHEY and CDR2 SVGEGT. Trimming took off 7 bases at V and 0 bases at J, with 19 bases between the two ends. CDR3 DNA sequence: TGTGCCAGCAACCCAGAGAGGACAGTCACCTCTGGGGCCAACGTCCTGACTTTC. This gives the protein CASNPERTVTSGANVLTF.

V is TRBV5-1 and J is TRBJ1-1, with D tentatively TRBD1 (5 bases). The germline V gene has CDR1 SGHRS and CDR2 YFSETQ. The CDR3 contains 16 residues. Trimming left V 4 bases short and J 0 bases short, with 16 bases between. The CDR3 sequence: CASSRTGAIMNTEAFF. The CDR3 coding sequence is TGCGCCAGCAGCCGAACAGGTGCAATTATGAACACTGAAGCTTTCTTT.

This clone was observed once. The chain uses TRBV6-5 and TRBJ2-1, with 8 bases fitting TRBD2. The V segment lost 6 bases and the J segment 7 bases; nucleotides outside the gene matches: 11. CDR3 length: 15 residues. Looked up from germline, CDR1 is MNHEY and CDR2 is SVGAGI. The CDR3 spells CASSPTGGPFNEQFF. DNA for the CDR3: TGTGCCAGCAGCCCCACGGGGGGGCCTTTTAATGAGCAGTTCTTC.

This clone came up once. The chain links TRBV28 to TRBJ2-1, with 10 bases aligning to TRBD2. V dropped 7 bases and J dropped 4; count of bases not matched to a gene: 4. The germline V gene encodes CDR1 MDHEN and CDR2 SYDVKM. This CDR3 has 14 residues. DNA of the CDR3: TGTGCCAGCACAGGGACTAGCGAATACAATGAGCAGTTCTTC. It yields the protein CASTGTSEYNEQFF. Full variable domain (outside the CDR3, taken from reference TRBV28 and TRBJ2-1): DVKVTQSSRYLVKRTGEKVFLECVQDMDHENMFWYRQDPGLGLRLIYFSYDVKMKEKGDIPEGYSVSREKKERFSLILESASTNQTSMYLCASTGTSEYNEQFFGPGTRLTVL.

The rearrangement uses TRBV21-1 and TRBJ2-3; the table's D call of TRBD2 was not tested on the DNA. TRBV21-1 is a documented pseudogene. CDR3 size: 17 residues. DNA of the CDR3: TGTGCCAGCAGCAAAAAGGATAGCGGGGGGGCCACAGATACGCAGTATTTT. It encodes CASSKKDSGGATDTQYF.